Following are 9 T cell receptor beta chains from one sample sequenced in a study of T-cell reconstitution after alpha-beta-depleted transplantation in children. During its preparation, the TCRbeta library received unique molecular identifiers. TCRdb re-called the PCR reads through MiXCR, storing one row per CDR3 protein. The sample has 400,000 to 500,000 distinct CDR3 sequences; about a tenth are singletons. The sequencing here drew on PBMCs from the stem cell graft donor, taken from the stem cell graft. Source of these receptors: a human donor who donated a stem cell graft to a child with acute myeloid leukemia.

CDR3 nucleotide sequence: TGTGCCAGCAGCTTGCCCCCAATCACTAGGGGCCGCGAGACCCAGTACTTC. It is translated as CASSLPPITRGRETQYF. This chain uses TRBV11-1 with TRBJ2-5; D could derive from TRBD1 or TRBD2 (5 bases each). Germline loops: CDR1 SGHAT, CDR2 FQDESV (reference sequence). The V and J ends lost 3 bases and 5 bases respectively, with 22 bases between them. The CDR3 runs to 17 residues.

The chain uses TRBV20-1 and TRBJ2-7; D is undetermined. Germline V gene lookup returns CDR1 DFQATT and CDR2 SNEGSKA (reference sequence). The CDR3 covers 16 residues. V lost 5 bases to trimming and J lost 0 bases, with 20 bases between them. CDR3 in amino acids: CSALTDAVQSSYEQYF. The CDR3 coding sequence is TGCAGTGCTTTAACCGACGCGGTACAGAGCTCCTACGAGCAGTACTTC.

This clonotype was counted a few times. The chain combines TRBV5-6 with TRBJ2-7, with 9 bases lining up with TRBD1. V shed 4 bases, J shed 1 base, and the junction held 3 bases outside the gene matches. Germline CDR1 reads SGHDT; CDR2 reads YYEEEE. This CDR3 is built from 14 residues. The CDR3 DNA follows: TGTGCCAGCAGCCCAGGACAGGGGTCCTACGAGCAGTACGTC. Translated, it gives CASSPGQGSYEQYV.

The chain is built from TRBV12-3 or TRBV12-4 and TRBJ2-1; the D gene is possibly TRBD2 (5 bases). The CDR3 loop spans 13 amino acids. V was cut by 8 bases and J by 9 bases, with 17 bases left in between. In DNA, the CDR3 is TGTGCCAGCTTTTCCCTCGAGGGCCGTGAGCAGTTCTTC. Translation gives CASFSLEGREQFF.

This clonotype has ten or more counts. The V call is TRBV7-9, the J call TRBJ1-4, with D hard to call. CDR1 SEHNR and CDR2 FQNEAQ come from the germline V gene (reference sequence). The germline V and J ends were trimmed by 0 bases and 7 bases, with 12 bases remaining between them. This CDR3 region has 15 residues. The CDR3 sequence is CASSLASGIGEKLFF. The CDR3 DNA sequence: TGTGCCAGCAGCTTAGCGTCGGGGATCGGTGAAAAACTGTTTTTT.

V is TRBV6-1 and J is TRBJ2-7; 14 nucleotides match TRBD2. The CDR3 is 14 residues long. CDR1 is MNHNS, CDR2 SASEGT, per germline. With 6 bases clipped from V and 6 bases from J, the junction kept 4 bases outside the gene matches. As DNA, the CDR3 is TGTGCCAGCAGCGGGACTAGCGGGAGAAGCGAGCAGTACTTC. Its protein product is CASSGTSGRSEQYF.

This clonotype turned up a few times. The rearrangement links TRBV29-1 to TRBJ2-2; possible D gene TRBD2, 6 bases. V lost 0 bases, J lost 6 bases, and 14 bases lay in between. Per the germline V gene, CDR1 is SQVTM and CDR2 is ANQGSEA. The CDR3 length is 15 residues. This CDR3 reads CSVEETNWGAGELFF. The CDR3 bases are TGCAGCGTTGAAGAAACGAACTGGGGGGCCGGGGAGCTGTTTTTT.

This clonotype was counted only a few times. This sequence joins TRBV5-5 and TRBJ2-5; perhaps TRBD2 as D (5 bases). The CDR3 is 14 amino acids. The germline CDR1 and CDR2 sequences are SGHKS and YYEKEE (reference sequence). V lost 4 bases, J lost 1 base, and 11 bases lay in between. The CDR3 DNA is TGTGCCAGCAGCCCTCGGGATATCCAAGAGACCCAGTACTTC. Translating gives CASSPRDIQETQYF.

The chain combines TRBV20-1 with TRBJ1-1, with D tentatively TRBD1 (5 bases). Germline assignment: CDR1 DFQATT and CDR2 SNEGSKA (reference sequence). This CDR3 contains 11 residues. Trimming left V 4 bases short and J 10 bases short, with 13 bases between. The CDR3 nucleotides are TGCAGTGCTATGGGGGTTGGTAGAGCTTTCTTT. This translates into CSAMGVGRAFF.